This T cell receptor (beta chain) was captured by sequencing in a study of identical twins. Using its own MiXCR run on the 5' RACE reads, TCRdb lists one record per CDR3 protein. Of around 490,000 distinct CDR3 sequences in the sample, roughly 15% were seen once. J gave up 5 bases and V 4 bases, and 8 bases lay outside the gene matches. Germline V gene sequence: CDR1 SQVTM, CDR2 ANQGSEA. The CDR3 length is 14 residues. This sample was also put to use in a study of yellow fever vaccine responses in identical twins. That study adds: Twins' vaccine T cell responses were reported to seem partly convergent and partly personalized.

The receptor was isolated from a woman younger than 30 in good health. The source material was CD4+ T cells sorted from blood. The rearrangement joins TRBV29-1 to TRBJ1-1; 9 positions agree with TRBD1. This CDR3 reads CSVAVLTGGTEAFF. CDR3 sequence (DNA): TGCAGCGTTGCGGTTCTGACAGGGGGGACTGAAGCTTTCTTT.